The clone carrying this T cell receptor beta chain was counted ten times or more. Its specificity is not known. V lost 6 bases to trimming and J lost 5 bases, with 13 bases between them. The CDR3 covers 12 residues. Germline-derived CDR1 and CDR2 are DFQATT and SNEGSKA (reference sequence). Among all donors, each was a healthy Caucasian. The data originate from a study of identical twins. The study, taken as a whole, reports: Models predicted less out-of-frame TCR alpha sharing in monozygotic twins than was found. Clonotypes of the beta chain that were abundant in cord blood carried fewer insertions (memory repertoires showed none).

Unique molecular identifiers were present on cDNA, and template switching added a universal primer site. TCRdb reprocessed the 5' RACE reads with MiXCR, giving one entry per CDR3 protein. The sample lists approximately 150,000 distinct CDR3 sequences; roughly 3.2% were seen once. The sample was memory T cells sorted from blood. The gene calls are TRBV20-1 and TRBJ2-5; D is unclear. The sequence derives from a man in his late teens or twenties in good health. CDR3 nucleotide sequence: TGCAGTGCCAGGATAGTTTCGGAGACCCAGTACTTC. Its translation: CSARIVSETQYF.